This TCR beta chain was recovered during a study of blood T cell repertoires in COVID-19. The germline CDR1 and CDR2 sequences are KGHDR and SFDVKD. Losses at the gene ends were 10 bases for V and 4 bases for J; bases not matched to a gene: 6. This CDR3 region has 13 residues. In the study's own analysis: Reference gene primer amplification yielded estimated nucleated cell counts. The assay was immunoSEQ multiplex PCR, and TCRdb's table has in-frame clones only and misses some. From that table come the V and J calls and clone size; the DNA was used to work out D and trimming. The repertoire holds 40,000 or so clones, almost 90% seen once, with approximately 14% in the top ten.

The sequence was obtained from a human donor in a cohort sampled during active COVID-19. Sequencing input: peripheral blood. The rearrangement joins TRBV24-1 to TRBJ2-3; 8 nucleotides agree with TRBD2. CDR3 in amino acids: CATSGGPSDTQYF. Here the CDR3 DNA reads TGTGCCACATCGGGGGGGCCCTCAGATACGCAGTATTTT.